This T cell receptor beta chain was observed in a study of glioma-infiltrating T cells after dendritic cell vaccination. Study information: Dendritic cells derived from monocytes and pulsed with autologous tumor lysate formed the vaccine. Three intradermal dendritic cell vaccine injections were given every two weeks.

V shed 6 bases and J 1 base; nucleotides not matched to a gene: 11. The CDR3 has 15 amino acids. The germline CDR1 and CDR2 sequences are SQVTM and ANQGSEA. Regarding time point: after dendritic cell vaccination, including at tumor progression/relapse. Blood PBMC samples: pre-vaccination, two weeks post third vaccination, and at tumor progression. Primers: 60 V beta forward and 13 J beta reverse. Here immunoSEQ multiplex PCR was the method, and the copy in TCRdb shows in-frame clones only, minus some. The sample has roughly 85,000 clones, 85% seen once. The rearrangement joins TRBV29-1 to TRBJ1-2, with 7 nucleotides matching TRBD1. The sequencing here drew on blood, taken after dendritic cell vaccination. The sequence derives from a human donor with glioblastoma. The CDR3 reads CSVDSGTAYNYGYTF. Here the CDR3 DNA reads TGCAGCGTAGACTCCGGGACAGCTTATAACTATGGCTACACCTTC. Full variable domain (outside the CDR3, taken from reference TRBV29-1 and TRBJ1-2): SAVISQKPSRDICQRGTSLTIQCQVDSQVTMMFWYRQQPGQSLTLIATANQGSEATYESGFVIDKFPISRPNLTFSTLTVSNMSPEDSSIYLCSVDSGTAYNYGYTFGSGTRLTVV.